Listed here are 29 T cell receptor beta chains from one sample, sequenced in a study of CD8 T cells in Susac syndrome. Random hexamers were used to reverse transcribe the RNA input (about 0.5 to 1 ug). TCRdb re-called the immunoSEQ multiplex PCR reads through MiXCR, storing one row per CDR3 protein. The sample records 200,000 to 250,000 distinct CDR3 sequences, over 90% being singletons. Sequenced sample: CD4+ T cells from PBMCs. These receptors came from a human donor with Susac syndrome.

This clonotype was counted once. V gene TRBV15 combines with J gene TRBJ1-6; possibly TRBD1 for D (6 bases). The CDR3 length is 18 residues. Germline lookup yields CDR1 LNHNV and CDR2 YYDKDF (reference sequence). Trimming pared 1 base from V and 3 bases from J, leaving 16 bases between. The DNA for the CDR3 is TGTGCCACCAGCAGAGGCGTCACGGGCAGGGGCTATAATTCACCCCTCCACTTT. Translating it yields CATSRGVTGRGYNSPLHF.

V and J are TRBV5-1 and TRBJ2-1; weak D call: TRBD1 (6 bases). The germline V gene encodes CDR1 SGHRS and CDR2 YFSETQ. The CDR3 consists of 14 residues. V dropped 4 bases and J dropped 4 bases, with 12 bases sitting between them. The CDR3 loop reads CASSGTDSYNEQFF. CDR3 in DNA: TGCGCCAGCAGCGGCACGGACAGTTACAATGAGCAGTTCTTC. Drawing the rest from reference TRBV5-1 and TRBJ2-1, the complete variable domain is KAGVTQTPRYLIKTRGQQVTLSCSPISGHRSVSWYQQTPGQGLQFLFEYFSETQRNKGNFPGRFSGRQFSNSRSEMNVSTLELGDSALYLCASSGTDSYNEQFFGPGTRLTVL.

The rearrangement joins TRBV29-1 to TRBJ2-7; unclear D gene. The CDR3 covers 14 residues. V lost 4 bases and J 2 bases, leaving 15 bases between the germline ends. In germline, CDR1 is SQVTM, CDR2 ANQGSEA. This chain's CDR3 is CSVARGPSPYEQYF. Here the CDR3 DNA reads TGCAGCGTTGCGAGAGGACCTTCTCCCTACGAGCAGTACTTC.

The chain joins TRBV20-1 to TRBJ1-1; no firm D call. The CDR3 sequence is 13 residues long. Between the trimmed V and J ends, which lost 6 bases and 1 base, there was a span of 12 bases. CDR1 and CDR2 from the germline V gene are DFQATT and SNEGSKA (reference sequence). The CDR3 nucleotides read TGCAGTGCCCTTCCCACCACGAACACTGAAGCTTTCTTT. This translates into CSALPTTNTEAFF.

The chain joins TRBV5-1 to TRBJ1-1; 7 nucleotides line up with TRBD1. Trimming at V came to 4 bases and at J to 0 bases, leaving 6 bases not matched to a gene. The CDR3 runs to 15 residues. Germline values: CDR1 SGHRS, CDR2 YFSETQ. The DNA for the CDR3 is TGCGCCAGCAGCCTCACCGGGACAGTGAACACTGAAGCTTTCTTT. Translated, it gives CASSLTGTVNTEAFF.

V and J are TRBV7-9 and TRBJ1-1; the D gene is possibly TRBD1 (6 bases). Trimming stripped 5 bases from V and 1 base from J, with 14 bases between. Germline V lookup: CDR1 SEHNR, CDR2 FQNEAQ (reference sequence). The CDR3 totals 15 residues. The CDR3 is CASSLGQFKNTEAFF. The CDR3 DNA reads TGTGCCAGCAGCCTAGGACAGTTTAAGAACACTGAAGCTTTCTTT. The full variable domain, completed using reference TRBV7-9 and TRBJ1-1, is DTGVSQNPRHKITKRGQNVTFRCDPISEHNRLYWYRQTLGQGPEFLTYFQNEAQLEKSRLLSDRFSAERPKGSFSTLEIQRTEQGDSAMYLCASSLGQFKNTEAFFGQGTRLTVV.

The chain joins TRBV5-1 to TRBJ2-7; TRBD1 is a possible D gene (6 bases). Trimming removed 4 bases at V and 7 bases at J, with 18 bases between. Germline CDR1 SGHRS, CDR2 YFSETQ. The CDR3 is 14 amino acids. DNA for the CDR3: TGCGCCAGCAGCCCGACAGGAGCCTCCTCAGAGCAGTACTTC. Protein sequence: CASSPTGASSEQYF. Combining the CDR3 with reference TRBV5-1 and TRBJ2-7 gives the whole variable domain KAGVTQTPRYLIKTRGQQVTLSCSPISGHRSVSWYQQTPGQGLQFLFEYFSETQRNKGNFPGRFSGRQFSNSRSEMNVSTLELGDSALYLCASSPTGASSEQYFGPGTRLTVT.

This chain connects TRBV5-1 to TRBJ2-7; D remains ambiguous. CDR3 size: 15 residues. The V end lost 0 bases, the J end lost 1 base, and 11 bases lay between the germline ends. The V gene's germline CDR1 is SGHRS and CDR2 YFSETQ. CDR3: CASSLEVTPSYEQYF. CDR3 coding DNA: TGCGCCAGCAGCTTGGAGGTGACACCGTCCTACGAGCAGTACTTC.

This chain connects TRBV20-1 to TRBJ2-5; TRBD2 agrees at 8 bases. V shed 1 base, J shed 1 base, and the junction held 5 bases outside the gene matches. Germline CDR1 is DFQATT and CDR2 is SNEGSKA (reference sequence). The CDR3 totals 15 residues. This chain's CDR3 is CSARAPGGAQETQYF. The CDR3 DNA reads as TGCAGTGCTAGAGCGCCCGGGGGGGCCCAAGAGACCCAGTACTTC.

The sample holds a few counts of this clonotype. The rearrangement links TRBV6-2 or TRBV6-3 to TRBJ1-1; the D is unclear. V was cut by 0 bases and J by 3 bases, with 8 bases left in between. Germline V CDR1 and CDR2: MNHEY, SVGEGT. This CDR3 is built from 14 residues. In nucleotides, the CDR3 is TGTGCCAGCAGTTACTCAACCCCCGACACTGAAGCTTTCTTT. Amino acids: CASSYSTPDTEAFF.

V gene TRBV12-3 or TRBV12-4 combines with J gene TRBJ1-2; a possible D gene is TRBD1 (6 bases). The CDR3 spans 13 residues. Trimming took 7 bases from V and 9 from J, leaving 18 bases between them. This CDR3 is CASTYWGRGSYTF. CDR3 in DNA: TGTGCCAGCACTTATTGGGGGAGGGGGAGCTACACCTTC.

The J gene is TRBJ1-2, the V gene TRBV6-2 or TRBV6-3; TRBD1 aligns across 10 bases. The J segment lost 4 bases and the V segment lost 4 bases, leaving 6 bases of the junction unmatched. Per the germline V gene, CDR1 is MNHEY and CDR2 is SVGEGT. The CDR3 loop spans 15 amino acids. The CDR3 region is CASSFRDRGSYGYTF. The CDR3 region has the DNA TGTGCCAGCAGTTTCCGGGACAGGGGCTCCTATGGCTACACCTTC.

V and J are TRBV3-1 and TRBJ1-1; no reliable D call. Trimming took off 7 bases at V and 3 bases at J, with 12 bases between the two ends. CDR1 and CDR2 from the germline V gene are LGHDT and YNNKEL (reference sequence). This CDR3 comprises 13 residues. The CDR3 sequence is CASTRLPDTEAFF. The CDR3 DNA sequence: TGTGCCAGCACCCGCCTCCCCGACACTGAAGCTTTCTTT.

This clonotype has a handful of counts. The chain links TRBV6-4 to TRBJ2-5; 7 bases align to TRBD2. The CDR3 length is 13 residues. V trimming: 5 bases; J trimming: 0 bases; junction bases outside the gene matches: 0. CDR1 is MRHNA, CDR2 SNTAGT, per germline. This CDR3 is CASSSGDQETQYF. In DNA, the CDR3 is TGTGCCAGCAGTAGCGGGGACCAAGAGACCCAGTACTTC.

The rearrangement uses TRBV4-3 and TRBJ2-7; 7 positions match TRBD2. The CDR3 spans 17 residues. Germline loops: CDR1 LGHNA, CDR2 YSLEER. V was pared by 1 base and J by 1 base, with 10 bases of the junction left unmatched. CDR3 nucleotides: TGCGCCAGCAGCCAAGTGGCGGGGGAGTCGATATCCTACGAGCAGTACTTC. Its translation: CASSQVAGESISYEQYF.

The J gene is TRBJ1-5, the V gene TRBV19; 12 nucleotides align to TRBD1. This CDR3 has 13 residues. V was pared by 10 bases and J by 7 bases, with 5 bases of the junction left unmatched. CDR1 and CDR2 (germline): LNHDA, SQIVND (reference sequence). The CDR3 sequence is CATGTGGVQPQHF. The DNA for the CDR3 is TGTGCCACAGGGACAGGGGGCGTCCAGCCCCAGCATTTT.

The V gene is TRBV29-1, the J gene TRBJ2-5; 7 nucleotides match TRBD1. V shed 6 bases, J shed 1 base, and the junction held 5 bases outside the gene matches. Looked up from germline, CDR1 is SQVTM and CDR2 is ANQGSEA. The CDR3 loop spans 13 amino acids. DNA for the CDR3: TGCAGCGTCGATGACAGGGCCCAAGAGACCCAGTACTTC. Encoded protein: CSVDDRAQETQYF.

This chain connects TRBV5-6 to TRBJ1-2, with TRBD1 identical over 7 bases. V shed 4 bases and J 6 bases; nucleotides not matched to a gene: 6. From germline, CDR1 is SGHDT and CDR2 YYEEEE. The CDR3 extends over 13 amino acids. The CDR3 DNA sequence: TGTGCCAGCAGCATACAGGGGCGGGATGGCTACACCTTC. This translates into CASSIQGRDGYTF.

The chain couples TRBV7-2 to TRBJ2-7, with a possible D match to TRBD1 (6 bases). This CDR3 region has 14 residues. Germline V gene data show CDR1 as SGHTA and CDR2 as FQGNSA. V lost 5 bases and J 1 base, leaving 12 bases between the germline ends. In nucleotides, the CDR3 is TGTGCCAGCAGCGGCACGACAGGTTCCTACGAGCAGTACTTC. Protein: CASSGTTGSYEQYF. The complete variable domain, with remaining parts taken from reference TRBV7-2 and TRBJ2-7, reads GAGVSQSPSNKVTEKGKDVELRCDPISGHTALYWYRQSLGQGLEFLIYFQGNSAPDKSGLPSDRFSAERTGGSVSTLTIQRTQQEDSAVYLCASSGTTGSYEQYFGPGTRLTVT.

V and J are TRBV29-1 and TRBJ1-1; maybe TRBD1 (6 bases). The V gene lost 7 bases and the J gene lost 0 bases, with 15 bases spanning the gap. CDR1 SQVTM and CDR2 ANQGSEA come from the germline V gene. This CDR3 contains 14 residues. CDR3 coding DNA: TGCAGCGCGGGGAGAGGGGACATGAACACTGAAGCTTTCTTT. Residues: CSAGRGDMNTEAFF. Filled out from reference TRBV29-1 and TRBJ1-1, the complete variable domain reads SAVISQKPSRDICQRGTSLTIQCQVDSQVTMMFWYRQQPGQSLTLIATANQGSEATYESGFVIDKFPISRPNLTFSTLTVSNMSPEDSSIYLCSAGRGDMNTEAFFGQGTRLTVV.

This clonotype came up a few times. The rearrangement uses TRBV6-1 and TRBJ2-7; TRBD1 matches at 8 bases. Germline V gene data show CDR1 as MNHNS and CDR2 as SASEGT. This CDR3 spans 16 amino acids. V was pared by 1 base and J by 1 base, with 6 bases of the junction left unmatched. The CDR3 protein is CASSEVWTGKSYEQYF. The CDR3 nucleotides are TGTGCCAGCAGTGAAGTGTGGACAGGGAAATCCTACGAGCAGTACTTC.

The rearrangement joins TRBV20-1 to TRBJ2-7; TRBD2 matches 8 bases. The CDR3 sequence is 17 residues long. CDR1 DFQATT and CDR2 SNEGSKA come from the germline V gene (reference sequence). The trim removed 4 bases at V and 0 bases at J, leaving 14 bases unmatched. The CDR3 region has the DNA TGCAGTGCTACACGGGGGGGCTTCGGACTAAGCTCCTACGAGCAGTACTTC. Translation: CSATRGGFGLSSYEQYF.

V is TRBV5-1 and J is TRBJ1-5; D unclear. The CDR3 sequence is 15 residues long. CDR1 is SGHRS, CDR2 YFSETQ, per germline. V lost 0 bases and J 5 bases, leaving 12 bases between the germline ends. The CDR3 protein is CASSLEWGGDQPQHF. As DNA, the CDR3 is TGCGCCAGCAGCTTGGAATGGGGAGGAGATCAGCCCCAGCATTTT. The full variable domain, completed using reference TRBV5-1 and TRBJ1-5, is KAGVTQTPRYLIKTRGQQVTLSCSPISGHRSVSWYQQTPGQGLQFLFEYFSETQRNKGNFPGRFSGRQFSNSRSEMNVSTLELGDSALYLCASSLEWGGDQPQHFGDGTRLSIL.

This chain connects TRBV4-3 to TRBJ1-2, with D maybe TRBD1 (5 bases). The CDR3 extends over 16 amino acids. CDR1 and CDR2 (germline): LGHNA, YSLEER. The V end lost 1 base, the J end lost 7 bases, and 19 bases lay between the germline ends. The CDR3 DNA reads TGCGCCAGCAGCCAAGTTACCTCGACATTTGGGGGTGGCTACACCTTC. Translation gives CASSQVTSTFGGGYTF.

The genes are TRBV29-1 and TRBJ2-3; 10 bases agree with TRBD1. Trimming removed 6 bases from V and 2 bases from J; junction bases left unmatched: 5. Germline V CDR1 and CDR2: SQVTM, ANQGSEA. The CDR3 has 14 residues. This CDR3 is CSVLGTGDTDTQYF. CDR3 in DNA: TGCAGCGTCCTAGGGACAGGGGACACAGATACGCAGTATTTT.

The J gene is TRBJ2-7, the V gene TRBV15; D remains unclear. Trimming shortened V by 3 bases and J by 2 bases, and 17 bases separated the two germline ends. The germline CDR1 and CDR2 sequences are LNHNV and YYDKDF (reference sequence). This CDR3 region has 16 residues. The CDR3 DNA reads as TGTGCCACCAGCAGGCGCTTGGGTCGGGCAACCTACGAGCAGTACTTC. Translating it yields CATSRRLGRATYEQYF.

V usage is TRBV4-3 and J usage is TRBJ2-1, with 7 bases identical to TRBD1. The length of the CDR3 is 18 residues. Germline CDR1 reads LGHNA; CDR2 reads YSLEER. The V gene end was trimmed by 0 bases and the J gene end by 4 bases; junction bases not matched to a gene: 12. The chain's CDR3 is CASSQEGPTGTVYNEQFF. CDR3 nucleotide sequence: TGCGCCAGCAGCCAAGAGGGGCCCACCGGGACAGTATACAATGAGCAGTTCTTC.

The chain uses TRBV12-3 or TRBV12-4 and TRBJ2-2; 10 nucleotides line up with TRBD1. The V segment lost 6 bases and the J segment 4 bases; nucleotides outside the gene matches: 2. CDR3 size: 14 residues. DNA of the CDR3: TGTGCCAGCAGGGGGACAGGGGTCACCGGGGAGCTGTTTTTT. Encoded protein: CASRGTGVTGELFF.

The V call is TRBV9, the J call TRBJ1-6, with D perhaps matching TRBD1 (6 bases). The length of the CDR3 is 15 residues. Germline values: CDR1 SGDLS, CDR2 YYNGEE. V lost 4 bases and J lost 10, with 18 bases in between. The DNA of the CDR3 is TGTGCCAGCAGCTCAACGGGGGGCGTCGGGTCACCCCTCCACTTT. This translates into CASSSTGGVGSPLHF.